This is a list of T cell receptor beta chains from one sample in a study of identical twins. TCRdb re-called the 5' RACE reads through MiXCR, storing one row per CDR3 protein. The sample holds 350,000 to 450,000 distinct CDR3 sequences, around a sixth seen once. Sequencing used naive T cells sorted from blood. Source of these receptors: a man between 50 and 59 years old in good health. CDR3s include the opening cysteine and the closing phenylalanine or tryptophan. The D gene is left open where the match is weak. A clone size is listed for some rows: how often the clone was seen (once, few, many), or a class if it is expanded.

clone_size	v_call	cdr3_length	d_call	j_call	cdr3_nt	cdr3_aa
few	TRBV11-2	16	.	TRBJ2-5	TGTGCCAGCAGCTTAGTCCGGGCCAGGGCGTCGGAGACCCAGTACTTC	CASSLVRARASETQYF
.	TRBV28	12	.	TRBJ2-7	TGTGCCAGCAAAAGGCACTCCTACGAGCAGTACTTC	CASKRHSYEQYF
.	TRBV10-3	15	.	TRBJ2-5	TGTGCCATCAGTGAAGGACAGTCTATAGTGGAGACCCAGTACTTC	CAISEGQSIVETQYF
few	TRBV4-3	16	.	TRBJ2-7	TGCGCCAGCAGCCAAGACTACAGCTCGGTGGCCTACGAGCAGTACTTC	CASSQDYSSVAYEQYF
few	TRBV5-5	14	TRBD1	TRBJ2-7	TGTGCCAGCACGGGGACAGGGGGCTCCTACGAGCAGTACTTC	CASTGTGGSYEQYF
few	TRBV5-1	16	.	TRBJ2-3	TGCGCCAGCAGCTTGGACCCGACAGTCCTCACAGATACGCAGTATTTT	CASSLDPTVLTDTQYF
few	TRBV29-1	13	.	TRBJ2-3	TGCAGCGTACAGGGTTTGGTCACAGATACGCAGTATTTT	CSVQGLVTDTQYF
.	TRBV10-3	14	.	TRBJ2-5	TGTGCCATCGGGGGGACAGCAACTAAAGAGACCCAGTACTTC	CAIGGTATKETQYF
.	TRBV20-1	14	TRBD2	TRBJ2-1	TGCAGTGCAAAAGCGGGAGCCACCTACAATGAGCAGTTCTTC	CSAKAGATYNEQFF
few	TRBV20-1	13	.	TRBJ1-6	TGCAGTGCTAGACCCGGGGTAGTTTCACCCCTCCACTTT	CSARPGVVSPLHF
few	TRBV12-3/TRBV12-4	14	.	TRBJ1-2	TGTGCCAGCAGTTTAGATCCAGGGCCCTATGGCTACACCTTC	CASSLDPGPYGYTF
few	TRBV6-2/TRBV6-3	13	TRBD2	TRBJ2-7	TGTGCCAGCAAGATAGCGGGAATTCTCGAGCAGTACTTC	CASKIAGILEQYF